These 10 T cell receptor beta chains were all obtained from the same sample, sequenced in a study of T cell clonality in common variable immunodeficiency. Clones were sequenced by immunoSEQ multiplex PCR, and TCRdb holds only the in-frame ones, with some missing. The sample holds under 45,000 clones, and no clone turns up only once. Material for sequencing was peripheral blood mononuclear cells. Source of these receptors: a person between 18 and 75 years old in good health.

This clone was seen at least ten times. The DNA ends 3 residues before the CDR3 does, and the rest of the CDR3 is filled in from the germline J gene. This sequence joins TRBV5-1 and TRBJ2-4; 7 bases line up with TRBD1. Per germline, CDR1 SGHRS and CDR2 YFSETQ. V trimming: 4 bases; J trimming: 2 bases; junction bases outside the gene matches: 6. The CDR3 length is 15 residues. Incomplete CDR3 DNA: TGCGCCAGCAGCACCGGGGACAGAACCAAAAACATT. Protein product: CASSTGDRTKNI. In full, the CDR3 is CASSTGDRTKNIQYF.

This clone appeared many times. The missing CDR3 end, 3 residues past where the read stops, is filled in from the germline J gene. The chain uses TRBV6-1 and TRBJ1-5, with D tentatively TRBD1 (6 bases). Germline-derived CDR1 and CDR2 are MNHNS and SASEGT. The CDR3 loop spans 13 amino acids. Trimming removed 4 bases from V and 4 bases from J, with 8 bases in between. The CDR3 sequence is CASSGTANQPQHF. The CDR3 DNA, read in part, is TGTGCCAGCAGTGGGACAGCGAATCAGCCC.

This clone was counted at least ten times. The DNA ends 3 residues before the CDR3 does, and the rest of the CDR3 is filled in from the germline J gene. The chain couples TRBV6-2 or TRBV6-3 to TRBJ2-1; 12 bases agree with TRBD2. This CDR3 region has 17 residues. Looked up from germline, CDR1 is MNHEY and CDR2 is SVGEGT. V was pared by 0 bases and J by 9 bases, with 9 bases of the junction left unmatched. CDR3 DNA (partial): TGTGCCAGCAGTTACTCGATCCCTGCTAGCGGGAGGGGTGAG. This translates into CASSYSIPASGRGE. The CDR3 in full is CASSYSIPASGRGEQFF.

This clone was picked up many times. Sequencing ends 3 residues short of the CDR3 end; the germline J gene provides the rest. This rearrangement joins TRBV6-2 or TRBV6-3 to TRBJ2-7; 7 positions match TRBD2. V shed 6 bases, J shed 0 bases, and the junction held 5 bases outside the gene matches. From germline, CDR1 is MNHEY and CDR2 SVGEGT. This CDR3 has 14 residues. The CDR3 bases that were read are TGTGCCAGCAGCCACCTAGCGGACTCCTACGAG. This gives the protein CASSHLADSYE. Given in full, the CDR3 is CASSHLADSYEQYF.

This clone was detected many times. Coverage ceases 3 residues before the CDR3 finishes, and the germline J gene fills in the end. V and J are TRBV5-1 and TRBJ2-1; 7 positions match TRBD2. From germline, CDR1 is SGHRS and CDR2 YFSETQ. CDR3 length: 15 amino acids. Trimming took 0 bases from V and 6 from J; bases not matched to a gene: 6. CDR3 in amino acids: CASSLGLAQGNEQFF. CDR3 DNA, as far as it was read: TGCGCCAGCAGCTTGGGACTAGCTCAAGGCAATGAG.

This clone has a count of ten or more. The CDR3 extends 3 residues past the end of the read, so its final part is completed from the germline J gene. This chain connects TRBV5-6 to TRBJ1-6; D gene uncertain. V was shortened by 5 bases and J by 6 bases, with 9 bases between the two germline ends. This CDR3 spans 13 amino acids. CDR1 is SGHDT and CDR2 is YYEEEE in the germline V gene. The CDR3: CASRLSRNSPLHF. CDR3 DNA, as far as it was read: TGTGCCAGCAGGTTGAGCCGTAATTCACCC.

In its sample, this clone was seen a few times. This CDR3 reads CASSDRTGDNSPLHF. Incomplete CDR3 DNA: TGTGCCAGCAGTGATCGGACAGGGGACAATTCACCC. The chain combines TRBV25-1 with TRBJ1-6, with 9 bases aligning to TRBD1. The read gets to within 3 residues of the CDR3 end, and the germline J gene fills in the rest. Germline CDR1 is MGHDK and CDR2 is SYGVNS. CDR3 length: 15 amino acids. V lost 3 bases to trimming and J lost 7 bases; unmatched junction nucleotides: 4.

This clone appeared many times. The CDR3 is cut off 3 residues early in the read; its end comes from the germline J gene. The chain has TRBV13 and TRBJ1-3, with 9 bases lining up with TRBD1. This CDR3 has 15 amino acids. J was trimmed by 4 bases and V by 5 bases; bases with no gene match: 6. Germline V CDR1 and CDR2: PRHDT, FYEKMQ (reference sequence). The CDR3 spells CASSEGQGRGNTIYF. CDR3 DNA (partial): TGTGCCAGCAGCGAGGGACAGGGAAGGGGAAACACC.

This clone was observed at least ten times. The sequenced part of the CDR3 DNA is TGTGCCAGCAGCCCCGGGGGGGGACTCCTCAATGAG. It codes for CASSPGGGLLNE. The CDR3 as a whole reads CASSPGGGLLNEQFF. The gene calls are TRBV11-3 and TRBJ2-1, with TRBD2 identical over 8 bases. With the read ending 3 residues before the CDR3 end, the germline J gene is used to fill in that end. Germline V gene data show CDR1 as SGHNT and CDR2 as YENEEA. This CDR3 has 15 residues. V lost 5 bases, J lost 6 bases, and 9 bases stayed unmatched. The full variable domain, in which reference TRBV11-3 and TRBJ2-1 provide the parts outside the CDR3, is EAGVVQSPRYKIIEKKQPVAFWCNPISGHNTLYWYLQNLGQGPELLIRYENEEAVDDSQLPKDRFSAERLKGVDSTLKIQPAELGDSAVYLCASSPGGGLLNEQFFGPGTRLTVL.

This clone was counted ten times or more. Coverage ceases 3 residues before the CDR3 finishes, and the germline J gene fills in the end. The genes are TRBV20-1 and TRBJ2-5; TRBD2 matches at 15 bases. Germline loops: CDR1 DFQATT, CDR2 SNEGSKA (reference sequence). Trimming at V came to 6 bases and at J to 5 bases, leaving 7 bases not matched to a gene. This CDR3 comprises 15 residues. The sequenced part of the CDR3 DNA is TGCAGTGCCGGACTAGCGGGAGGGAACGGGGAGACC. This sequence encodes CSAGLAGGNGET. The full CDR3 is CSAGLAGGNGETQYF.